This is a list of T cell receptor beta chains from one sample in a study of blood T cell repertoires in COVID-19. Generated by immunoSEQ multiplex PCR, the TCRdb table keeps only in-frame clones and is missing some. Of approximately 100,000 clones listed, roughly 80% are singletons. The sequencing sample was made of peripheral blood. Receptors originate from a human donor in a cohort sampled during active or convalescent COVID-19. CDR3s include the opening cysteine and the closing phenylalanine or tryptophan. Each record gives: clone size, V gene, D gene, J gene, CDR3 protein, CDR3 DNA. A D gene is named only where the DNA matches it firmly. Clone size is stated in some rows and not others, as once, few, many or a class when expanded.

clone size: -; V gene: TRBV15; D gene: TRBD1; J gene: TRBJ1-5; CDR3 protein: CATSTWTGSFQPQHF; CDR3 DNA: TGTGCCACCAGCACTTGGACAGGGTCCTTTCAGCCCCAGCATTTT
clone size: -; V gene: TRBV5-6; D gene: -; J gene: TRBJ1-2; CDR3 protein: CASSLLPRQKIPF; CDR3 DNA: TGTGCCAGCAGCCTCTTGCCCCGACAGAAGATTCCCTTC
clone size: -; V gene: TRBV2; D gene: TRBD1; J gene: TRBJ1-2; CDR3 protein: CASSVGQGIRGYTF; CDR3 DNA: TGTGCCAGCAGTGTTGGACAGGGAATCAGGGGCTACACCTTC
clone size: few; V gene: TRBV5-6; D gene: TRBD1; J gene: TRBJ2-7; CDR3 protein: CASSSWDRGYEQYF; CDR3 DNA: TGTGCCAGCAGCTCCTGGGACAGGGGCTACGAGCAGTACTTC
clone size: -; V gene: TRBV9; D gene: TRBD1; J gene: TRBJ1-3; CDR3 protein: CASTPGGGNTIYF; CDR3 DNA: TGTGCCAGCACCCCAGGGGGGGGAAACACCATATATTTT
clone size: -; V gene: TRBV18; D gene: TRBD1; J gene: TRBJ2-3; CDR3 protein: CASSPPGTGTKDTQYF; CDR3 DNA: TGTGCCAGCTCACCCCCCGGGACAGGGACAAAAGATACGCAGTATTTT
clone size: few; V gene: TRBV19; D gene: -; J gene: TRBJ1-5; CDR3 protein: CASMERGNQPQHF; CDR3 DNA: TGTGCCAGTATGGAAAGGGGAAATCAGCCCCAGCATTTT
clone size: -; V gene: TRBV5-6; D gene: -; J gene: TRBJ2-7; CDR3 protein: CASSLGGPFSEEQYF; CDR3 DNA: TGTGCCAGCAGCTTGGGGGGGCCTTTCTCTGAGGAGCAGTACTTC
clone size: -; V gene: TRBV4-1; D gene: TRBD2; J gene: TRBJ2-7; CDR3 protein: CASSPTSGNYEQYF; CDR3 DNA: TGCGCCAGCAGCCCCACGAGCGGGAACTACGAGCAGTACTTC
clone size: -; V gene: TRBV24-1; D gene: TRBD1; J gene: TRBJ2-6; CDR3 protein: CATSDPRRTGAGANVLTF; CDR3 DNA: TGTGCCACCAGTGATCCCCGACGGACAGGGGCCGGGGCCAACGTCCTGACTTTC
clone size: -; V gene: TRBV6-2/TRBV6-3; D gene: TRBD1; J gene: TRBJ1-5; CDR3 protein: CASSTPGGSQPQHF; CDR3 DNA: TGTGCCAGCAGTACACCAGGGGGAAGTCAGCCCCAGCATTTT
clone size: -; V gene: TRBV6-1; D gene: TRBD2; J gene: TRBJ2-2; CDR3 protein: CASSVERGAPTNTGELFF; CDR3 DNA: TGTGCCAGCAGTGTGGAGCGGGGGGCGCCCACGAACACCGGGGAGCTGTTTTTT
clone size: -; V gene: TRBV29-1; D gene: -; J gene: TRBJ1-4; CDR3 protein: CSGEVPNEKLFF; CDR3 DNA: TGCAGCGGGGAGGTGCCTAATGAAAAACTGTTTTTT
clone size: -; V gene: TRBV9; D gene: -; J gene: TRBJ2-5; CDR3 protein: CASSVAGGAEETQYF; CDR3 DNA: TGTGCCAGCAGCGTAGCTGGGGGGGCGGAGGAGACCCAGTACTTC
clone size: -; V gene: TRBV5-1; D gene: TRBD1; J gene: TRBJ1-1; CDR3 protein: CASRIPTGGTEAFF; CDR3 DNA: TGCGCCAGCAGGATCCCAACAGGGGGCACTGAAGCTTTCTTT
clone size: -; V gene: TRBV18; D gene: TRBD1; J gene: TRBJ1-2; CDR3 protein: CASSRGQGAVYGYTF; CDR3 DNA: TGTGCCAGCTCCCGCGGACAGGGGGCGGTCTATGGCTACACCTTC
clone size: few; V gene: TRBV4-3; D gene: TRBD2; J gene: TRBJ2-5; CDR3 protein: CASSQVWTSGERETQYF; CDR3 DNA: TGCGCCAGCAGCCAAGTCTGGACTAGCGGTGAGAGGGAGACCCAGTACTTC
clone size: -; V gene: TRBV27; D gene: TRBD2; J gene: TRBJ2-7; CDR3 protein: CASSLGTSAYEQYF; CDR3 DNA: TGTGCCAGCAGTTTGGGGACTAGTGCTTACGAGCAGTACTTC
clone size: -; V gene: TRBV6-5; D gene: -; J gene: TRBJ1-2; CDR3 protein: CASSYAQQGNYGYTF; CDR3 DNA: TGTGCCAGCAGTTACGCCCAGCAGGGAAACTATGGCTACACCTTC
clone size: once; V gene: TRBV7-8; D gene: TRBD1; J gene: TRBJ1-1; CDR3 protein: CASSPRKTGGLNTEAFF; CDR3 DNA: TGTGCCAGCAGCCCCAGAAAGACAGGGGGTTTGAACACTGAAGCTTTCTTT
clone size: -; V gene: TRBV18; D gene: -; J gene: TRBJ1-3; CDR3 protein: CASSPRTVSGNTIYF; CDR3 DNA: TGTGCCAGCTCACCACGTACAGTCTCTGGAAACACCATATATTTT
clone size: -; V gene: TRBV4-2; D gene: -; J gene: TRBJ2-5; CDR3 protein: CASSQGPAENQETQYF; CDR3 DNA: TGTGCCAGCAGCCAAGGGCCAGCGGAAAACCAAGAGACCCAGTACTTC
clone size: -; V gene: TRBV27; D gene: TRBD1; J gene: TRBJ2-2; CDR3 protein: CASSYVWTGGNTGELFF; CDR3 DNA: TGTGCCAGCAGTTATGTTTGGACAGGGGGGAATACCGGGGAGCTGTTTTTT
clone size: -; V gene: TRBV5-1; D gene: TRBD1; J gene: TRBJ1-1; CDR3 protein: CASSLWGQGGTEAFF; CDR3 DNA: TGCGCCAGCAGCTTATGGGGACAGGGTGGAACTGAAGCTTTCTTT
clone size: -; V gene: TRBV6-6; D gene: TRBD1; J gene: TRBJ2-7; CDR3 protein: CASSSDRLGMEQYF; CDR3 DNA: TGTGCCAGCAGTTCGGACAGGTTGGGGATGGAGCAGTACTTC
clone size: -; V gene: TRBV6-1; D gene: TRBD1; J gene: TRBJ2-2; CDR3 protein: CASSEAGQANTGELFF; CDR3 DNA: TGTGCCAGCAGTGAAGCCGGACAGGCGAACACCGGGGAGCTGTTTTTT
clone size: -; V gene: TRBV24-1; D gene: -; J gene: TRBJ1-5; CDR3 protein: CATSLGGFSNQPQHF; CDR3 DNA: TGTGCCACCAGTCTAGGGGGTTTTAGCAATCAGCCCCAGCATTTT
clone size: few; V gene: TRBV29-1; D gene: TRBD1; J gene: TRBJ2-3; CDR3 protein: CSVKGASTDTQYF; CDR3 DNA: TGCAGCGTGAAGGGGGCTAGCACAGATACGCAGTATTTT
clone size: -; V gene: TRBV7-3; D gene: TRBD2; J gene: TRBJ2-1; CDR3 protein: CASGTSGQRSSYNEQFF; CDR3 DNA: TGTGCCAGCGGGACTAGCGGGCAGAGAAGCTCCTACAATGAGCAGTTCTTC
clone size: -; V gene: TRBV3-1/TRBV3-2; D gene: TRBD1; J gene: TRBJ2-2; CDR3 protein: CASSQDYRGWGPNTGELFF; CDR3 DNA: TGTGCCAGCAGCCAAGATTACAGGGGCTGGGGCCCGAACACCGGGGAGCTGTTTTTT